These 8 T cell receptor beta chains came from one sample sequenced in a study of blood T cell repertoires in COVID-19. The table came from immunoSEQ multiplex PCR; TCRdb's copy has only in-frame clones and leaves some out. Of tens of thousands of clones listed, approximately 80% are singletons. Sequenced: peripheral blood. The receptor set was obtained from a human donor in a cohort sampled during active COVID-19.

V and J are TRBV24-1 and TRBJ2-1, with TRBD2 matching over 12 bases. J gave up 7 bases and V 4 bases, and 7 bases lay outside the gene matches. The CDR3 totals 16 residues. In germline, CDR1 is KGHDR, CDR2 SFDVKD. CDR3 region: CATSDRLAGEVNEQFF. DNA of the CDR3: TGTGCCACCAGTGACCGACTAGCGGGAGAGGTAAATGAGCAGTTCTTC.

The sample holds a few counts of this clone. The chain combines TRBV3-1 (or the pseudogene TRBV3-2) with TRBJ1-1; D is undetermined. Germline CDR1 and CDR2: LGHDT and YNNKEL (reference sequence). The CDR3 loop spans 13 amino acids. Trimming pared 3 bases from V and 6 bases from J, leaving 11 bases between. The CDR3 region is CASSQSMLPEAFF. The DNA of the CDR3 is TGTGCCAGCAGCCAGTCCATGCTACCTGAAGCTTTCTTT.

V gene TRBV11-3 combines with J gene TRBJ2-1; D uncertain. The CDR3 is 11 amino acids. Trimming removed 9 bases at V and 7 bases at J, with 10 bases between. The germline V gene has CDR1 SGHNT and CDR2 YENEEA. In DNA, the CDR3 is TGTGCCAGTGGAGTAGAAAATGAGCAGTTCTTC. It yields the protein CASGVENEQFF.

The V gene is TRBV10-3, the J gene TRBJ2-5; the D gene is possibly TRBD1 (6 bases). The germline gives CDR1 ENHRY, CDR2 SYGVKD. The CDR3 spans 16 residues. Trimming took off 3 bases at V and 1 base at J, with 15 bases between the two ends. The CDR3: CAISDAGMGAQETQYF. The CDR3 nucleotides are TGTGCCATCAGTGACGCCGGGATGGGGGCCCAAGAGACCCAGTACTTC.

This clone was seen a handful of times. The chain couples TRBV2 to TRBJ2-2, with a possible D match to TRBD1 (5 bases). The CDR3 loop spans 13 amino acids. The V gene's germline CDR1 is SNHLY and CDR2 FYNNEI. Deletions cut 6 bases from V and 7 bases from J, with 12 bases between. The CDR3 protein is CASSGTDSGELFF. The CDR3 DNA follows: TGTGCCAGCAGCGGCACCGACAGCGGGGAGCTGTTTTTT.

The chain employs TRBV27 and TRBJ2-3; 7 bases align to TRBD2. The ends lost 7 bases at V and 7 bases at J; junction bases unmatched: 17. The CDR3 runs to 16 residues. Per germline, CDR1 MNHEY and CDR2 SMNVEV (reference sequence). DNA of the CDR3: TGTGCCAGCACTGATAAATGGGGCGGGAGATCGCATACGCAGTATTTT. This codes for CASTDKWGGRSHTQYF.

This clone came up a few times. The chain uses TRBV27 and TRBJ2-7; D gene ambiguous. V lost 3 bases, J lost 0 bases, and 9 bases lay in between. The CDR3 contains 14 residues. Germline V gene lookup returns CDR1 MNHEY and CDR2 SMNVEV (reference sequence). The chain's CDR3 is CASSFSGNSYEQYF. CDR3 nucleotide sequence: TGTGCCAGCAGTTTCTCAGGAAACTCCTACGAGCAGTACTTC.

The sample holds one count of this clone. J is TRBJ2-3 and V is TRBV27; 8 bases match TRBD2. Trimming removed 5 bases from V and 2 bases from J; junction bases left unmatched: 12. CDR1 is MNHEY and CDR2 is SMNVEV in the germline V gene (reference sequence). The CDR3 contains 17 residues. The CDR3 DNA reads TGTGCCAGCAGTACGCCCACCGGGACTAGGGACACAGATACGCAGTATTTT. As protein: CASSTPTGTRDTDTQYF.